Listed here are 31 T cell receptor beta chains from one sample, sequenced in a study of blood T cell repertoires in COVID-19. Sequencing used immunoSEQ multiplex PCR; TCRdb keeps in-frame clones, though not all of them. The sample yields 100,000 or so clones, roughly 79% seen once. The sample consisted of peripheral blood. All receptors come from a woman in her seventies with acute or convalescent COVID-19.

The rearrangement joins TRBV7-2 to TRBJ2-1, with a possible D match to TRBD2 (5 bases). CDR3 length: 14 amino acids. Trimming stripped 5 bases from V and 7 bases from J, with 15 bases between. Germline CDR1 reads SGHTA; CDR2 reads FQGNSA. The DNA for the CDR3 is TGTGCCAGCAGCCCAGCCGTTACGGGGAATGAGCAGTTCTTC. Residues: CASSPAVTGNEQFF.

V and J are TRBV4-1 and TRBJ1-2; D is undetermined. Germline CDR1 reads MGHRA; CDR2 reads YSYEKL. V lost 0 bases and J 0 bases, leaving 5 bases between the germline ends. This CDR3 contains 14 residues. The CDR3 DNA reads as TGCGCCAGCAGCCAAGAATTCGCTAACTATGGCTACACCTTC. Encoded protein: CASSQEFANYGYTF.

The V gene is TRBV7-2, the J gene TRBJ2-1; D remains unclear. In germline, CDR1 is SGHTA, CDR2 FQGNSA. The CDR3 is made up of 13 amino acids. V gave up 1 base and J gave up 8 bases, with 9 bases separating them. The CDR3 sequence is CASSLGAPDEQFF. The DNA of the CDR3 is TGTGCCAGCAGCTTAGGGGCCCCGGATGAGCAGTTCTTC.

This chain links TRBV6-2 or TRBV6-3 with TRBJ1-5, with 7 nucleotides matching TRBD1. Germline V lookup: CDR1 MNHEY, CDR2 SVGEGT. The CDR3 runs 17 residues. The junction had 11 bases not matched to a gene; V was cut back by 3 bases and J by 3 bases. CDR3 region: CASSYPTGEEDNQPQHF. DNA for the CDR3: TGTGCCAGCAGTTATCCCACAGGGGAGGAGGACAATCAGCCCCAGCATTTT.

V usage is TRBV30 and J usage is TRBJ1-3; D uncertain. V lost 2 bases, J lost 0 bases, and 11 bases lay in between. Germline CDR1 reads GTSNPN; CDR2 reads SVGIG (reference sequence). This CDR3 region has 15 residues. The CDR3 bases are TGTGCCTGGAGTTCCGACGGGTTCTCTGGAAACACCATATATTTT. Protein product: CAWSSDGFSGNTIYF.

The rearrangement uses TRBV10-2 and TRBJ2-7; no clear D gene. V was pared by 0 bases and J by 4 bases, with 13 bases between. The CDR3 is 15 amino acids. Germline loops: CDR1 WSHSY, CDR2 SAAADI. This CDR3 reads CASSESGLAQYEQYF. The DNA for the CDR3 is TGCGCCAGCAGTGAGTCGGGTTTAGCCCAGTACGAGCAGTACTTC.

The J gene is TRBJ2-1, the V gene TRBV11-2; 10 bases align to TRBD2. The trim removed 0 bases at V and 7 bases at J, leaving 9 bases unmatched. The CDR3 extends over 17 amino acids. Looked up from germline, CDR1 is SGHAT and CDR2 is FQNNGV. CDR3 nucleotides: TGTGCCAGCAGCTTAGATTTGGAGCGGGAGGGCCGGAATGAGCAGTTCTTC. Translation: CASSLDLEREGRNEQFF.

This chain joins TRBV5-1 and TRBJ2-3, with 8 nucleotides matching TRBD2. The V segment lost 3 bases and the J segment 0 bases; nucleotides outside the gene matches: 9. Germline CDR1 reads SGHRS; CDR2 reads YFSETQ. This CDR3 contains 17 residues. The CDR3 DNA reads TGCGCCAGCAGCTGGATGATAAGCGGGGGAAGCACAGATACGCAGTATTTT. It yields the protein CASSWMISGGSTDTQYF. Based on the CDR3 plus reference TRBV5-1 and TRBJ2-3, the full variable domain is KAGVTQTPRYLIKTRGQQVTLSCSPISGHRSVSWYQQTPGQGLQFLFEYFSETQRNKGNFPGRFSGRQFSNSRSEMNVSTLELGDSALYLCASSWMISGGSTDTQYFGPGTRLTVL.

V gene TRBV7-2 combines with J gene TRBJ2-4; D is possibly TRBD2 (5 bases). CDR1 is SGHTA and CDR2 is FQGNSA in the germline V gene. V was shortened by 5 bases and J by 1 base, with 12 bases between the two germline ends. The CDR3 covers 15 residues. In DNA, the CDR3 is TGTGCCAGCAGCCCGGGGAGTCTGGCCAAAAACATTCAGTACTTC. Its protein product is CASSPGSLAKNIQYF.

The chain uses TRBV5-5 and TRBJ2-5, with D uncertain. CDR3 size: 14 residues. Trimming cost V 4 bases and J 1 base, with 11 bases left between them. CDR1 and CDR2 from the germline V gene are SGHKS and YYEKEE (reference sequence). In DNA form, the CDR3 reads TGTGCCAGCAGCCCGGAGTGGGTCCAAGAGACCCAGTACTTC. Its protein product is CASSPEWVQETQYF.

J is TRBJ1-5 and V is TRBV3-1 (or the pseudogene TRBV3-2); TRBD1 aligns across 7 bases. The germline gives CDR1 LGHDT, CDR2 YNNKEL (reference sequence). With 2 bases clipped from V and 5 bases from J, the junction kept 6 bases outside the gene matches. CDR3 length: 15 amino acids. Written as DNA, the CDR3 is TGTGCCAGCAGCCAAACCGGGACAGCCTATCAGCCCCAGCATTTT. It encodes CASSQTGTAYQPQHF.

The V call is TRBV11-3, the J call TRBJ2-3; TRBD2 matches at 13 bases. The trim removed 5 bases at V and 2 bases at J, leaving 4 bases unmatched. This CDR3 is 16 amino acids long. Germline V gives CDR1 SGHNT, CDR2 YENEEA. CDR3 DNA sequence: TGTGCCAGCAGCCGGGGACTAGCGGGGTACACAGATACGCAGTATTTT. Translation: CASSRGLAGYTDTQYF.

The V call is TRBV6-6, the J call TRBJ1-5; D ambiguous. The CDR3 sequence is 8 residues long. Germline V CDR1 and CDR2: MNHNY, SVGAGI (reference sequence). The CDR3 nucleotides are TGTGGGCCGGGGCCCCAGCATTTT. Its translation is CGPGPQHF.

The chain is built from TRBV5-1 and TRBJ2-7; 9 bases map to TRBD2. J lost 5 bases, V lost 2 bases, and 8 bases had no gene match. Germline assignment: CDR1 SGHRS and CDR2 YFSETQ. The CDR3 sequence is 15 residues long. This CDR3 reads CASSFRPSGTDEQYF. CDR3 in DNA: TGCGCCAGCAGCTTTAGGCCTAGCGGGACGGACGAGCAGTACTTC.

The chain recombines TRBV5-4 with TRBJ2-1; 9 bases agree with TRBD2. This CDR3 contains 17 residues. The germline CDR1 and CDR2 sequences are SGHNT and YYREEE (reference sequence). V trimming: 0 bases; J trimming: 6 bases; junction bases outside the gene matches: 10. Here the CDR3 DNA reads TGTGCCAGCAGCTTGGTGGCGGGGGGGCCGGAAAGCAATGAGCAGTTCTTC. Translation: CASSLVAGGPESNEQFF.

V is TRBV10-1 and J is TRBJ1-2, with unresolved D. CDR1 is WNHNN and CDR2 is SYGVQD in the germline V gene (reference sequence). The ends were cut back, 8 bases at V and 14 bases at J, with 9 bases in the middle. CDR3 size: 8 residues. Here the CDR3 DNA reads TGCGCCAGCGGATCGGGGACCTTC. Amino acid sequence: CASGSGTF.

V and J are TRBV12-3 or TRBV12-4 and TRBJ1-5; D is perhaps TRBD1 (6 bases). This CDR3 region has 12 residues. Trimming took 4 bases from V and 6 from J, leaving 7 bases between them. The CDR3: CASSSRGQPQHF. CDR3 nucleotides: TGTGCCAGCAGTTCCAGGGGTCAGCCCCAGCATTTT.

The chain employs TRBV13 and TRBJ1-1; the match to TRBD1 covers 10 bases. Germline V gene lookup returns CDR1 PRHDT and CDR2 FYEKMQ (reference sequence). V lost 5 bases and J lost 6; bases outside the gene matches: 9. The CDR3 consists of 15 residues. CDR3: CASSPPTGGLPEAFF. The CDR3 DNA reads TGTGCCAGCAGCCCACCGACAGGGGGCTTACCTGAAGCTTTCTTT.

The V gene is TRBV14, the J gene TRBJ2-2, with 7 bases aligning to TRBD1. This CDR3 is built from 14 residues. V lost 4 bases and J lost 5; bases outside the gene matches: 4. CDR1 is SGHDN, CDR2 FVKESK, per germline. The DNA for the CDR3 is TGTGCCAGCAGCCTCCGACAGGGTACCGGGGAGCTGTTTTTT. Protein product: CASSLRQGTGELFF.

The CDR3 nucleotides read TGTGCCAGCAGCCCCTGGACTAGCGGTGGGAATACGCAGTATTTT. The encoded protein is CASSPWTSGGNTQYF. The J gene is TRBJ2-3, the V gene TRBV7-2; TRBD2 matches 10 bases. This CDR3 contains 15 residues. Losses at the gene ends were 5 bases for V and 7 bases for J; bases not matched to a gene: 9. Germline V CDR1 and CDR2: SGHTA, FQGNSA.

The sample holds many counts of this clone. The rearrangement uses TRBV7-9 and TRBJ2-3, with D tentatively TRBD1 (8 bases). Trimming removed 5 bases at V and 0 bases at J, with 15 bases between. The CDR3 spans 16 residues. The V gene's germline CDR1 is SEHNR and CDR2 FQNEAQ (reference sequence). CDR3 protein: CASSPQGGPSTDTQYF. The CDR3 DNA is TGTGCCAGCAGCCCACAGGGGGGGCCGAGCACAGATACGCAGTATTTT.

The CDR3 DNA reads TGTGCCAGCAGTTACTCCTTGACTAGCGGGAGGACGTACGAGCAGTACTTC. It is translated as CASSYSLTSGRTYEQYF. The chain carries TRBV6-2 or TRBV6-3 and TRBJ2-7; 13 bases fit TRBD2. Germline V gives CDR1 MNHEY, CDR2 SVGEGT. V lost 0 bases to trimming and J lost 4 bases; unmatched junction nucleotides: 6. This CDR3 has 17 residues.

J is TRBJ1-2 and V is TRBV9; a weak D match, TRBD1 (5 bases). The CDR3 length is 14 residues. V lost 1 base, J lost 8 bases, and 15 bases lay in between. From germline, CDR1 is SGDLS and CDR2 YYNGEE. CDR3 bases: TGTGCCAGCAGCGTAACAGGAAGTTTCCAAGGCTACACCTTC. This codes for CASSVTGSFQGYTF.

This chain joins TRBV7-3 and TRBJ2-2; 8 positions match TRBD2. V shed 4 bases and J 3 bases; nucleotides not matched to a gene: 7. The CDR3 consists of 16 residues. Germline V gene data show CDR1 as SGHTA and CDR2 as FQGTGA. The CDR3 bases are TGTGCCAGCAGCTCTAAGCGGGAGAAGGACACCGGGGAGCTGTTTTTT. Translated, it gives CASSSKREKDTGELFF.

This clone was detected only once. This sequence joins TRBV28 and TRBJ2-3, with 10 bases identical to TRBD2. Trimming cost V 3 bases and J 1 base; bases outside gene matches: 4. The CDR3 runs to 16 residues. Per germline, CDR1 MDHEN and CDR2 SYDVKM. CDR3 sequence reads: CASSFPGTSGTDTQYF. CDR3 bases: TGTGCCAGCAGTTTCCCCGGGACTAGCGGCACAGATACGCAGTATTTT.

J is TRBJ2-7 and V is TRBV7-2; TRBD1 might be the D (5 bases). The CDR3 sequence is 14 residues long. Germline CDR1 is SGHTA and CDR2 is FQGNSA. V was cut by 5 bases and J by 2 bases, with 13 bases left in between. CDR3 nucleotide sequence: TGTGCCAGCAGCGGGGCCCACGGCCCCTACGAGCAGTACTTC. This codes for CASSGAHGPYEQYF.

This sequence joins TRBV6-5 and TRBJ2-5, with D possibly matching TRBD2 (6 bases). The V gene's germline CDR1 is MNHEY and CDR2 SVGAGI. Trimming took 5 bases from V and 7 from J, leaving 8 bases between them. This CDR3 contains 11 residues. CDR3 loop: CASSLSGTQYF. The CDR3 DNA sequence: TGTGCCAGCAGTCTTAGCGGGACCCAGTACTTC.

The V and J genes are TRBV29-1 and TRBJ2-7, with TRBD2 matching 7 bases. The CDR3 sequence is 12 residues long. After removal of 0 bases from V and 4 bases from J, the junction contained 0 bases not matched to a gene. Germline lookup yields CDR1 SQVTM and CDR2 ANQGSEA. Here the CDR3 DNA reads TGCAGCGTTGAAGAAGCGGGGTACGAGCAGTACTTC. It yields the protein CSVEEAGYEQYF.

The chain is built from TRBV11-2 and TRBJ2-2; D possibly corresponds to TRBD2 (6 bases). Germline V gene lookup returns CDR1 SGHAT and CDR2 FQNNGV. V lost 5 bases to trimming and J lost 2 bases, with 9 bases between them. The CDR3 is 14 residues long. The CDR3 loop is CASSRRGNTGELFF. The CDR3 DNA reads TGTGCCAGCAGCCGGAGGGGTAACACCGGGGAGCTGTTTTTT.

The chain uses TRBV7-3 and TRBJ2-3, with TRBD2 identical over 14 bases. Trimming removed 0 bases from V and 11 bases from J; junction bases left unmatched: 7. Germline loops: CDR1 SGHTA, CDR2 FQGTGA. The CDR3 has 16 residues. In DNA form, the CDR3 reads TGTGCCAGCAGCTTAACGGGGACTAGCGGGAGCGGAAAGCAGTATTTT. It encodes CASSLTGTSGSGKQYF.

The J gene is TRBJ2-7, the V gene TRBV5-4, with D possibly matching TRBD1 (5 bases). The germline V and J ends were trimmed by 1 base and 3 bases, with 14 bases remaining between them. This CDR3 comprises 15 residues. Germline V lookup: CDR1 SGHNT, CDR2 YYREEE (reference sequence). In DNA form, the CDR3 reads TGTGCCAGCAGCTTGACGCAGGGCAACGTCTACGAGCAGTACTTC. Protein sequence: CASSLTQGNVYEQYF.